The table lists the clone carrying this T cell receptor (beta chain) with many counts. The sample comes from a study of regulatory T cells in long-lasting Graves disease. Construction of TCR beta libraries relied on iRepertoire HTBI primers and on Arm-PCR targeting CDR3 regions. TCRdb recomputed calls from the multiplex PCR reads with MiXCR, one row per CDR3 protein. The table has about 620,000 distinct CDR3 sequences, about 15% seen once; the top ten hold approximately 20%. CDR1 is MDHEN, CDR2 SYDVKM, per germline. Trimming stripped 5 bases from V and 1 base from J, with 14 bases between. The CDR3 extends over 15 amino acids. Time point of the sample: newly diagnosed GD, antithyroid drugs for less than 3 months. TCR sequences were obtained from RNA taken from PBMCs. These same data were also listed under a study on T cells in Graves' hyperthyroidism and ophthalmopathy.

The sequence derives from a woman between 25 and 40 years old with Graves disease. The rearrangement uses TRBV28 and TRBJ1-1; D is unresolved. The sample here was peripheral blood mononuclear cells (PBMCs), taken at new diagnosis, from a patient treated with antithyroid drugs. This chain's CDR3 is CASSGLSRGNTEAFF. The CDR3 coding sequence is TGTGCCAGCAGTGGGTTGAGCCGGGGGAACACTGAAGCTTTCTTT.